Listed here are 3 T cell receptor beta chains from one sample, sequenced in a study of T-cell memory formation after mild COVID-19 (dated by TCRdb to 2020 to 2023). Libraries were prepared through 5' RACE. The instrument was an Illumina NovaSeq 6000. TCRdb reprocessed the public reads (quality trimming at Q25 with fastp, clone calling with MiXCR) and kept in-frame beta chains. Entries that share a CDR3 protein sequence are merged under the most common genes and DNA. Recorded for this sample are more than 120,000 distinct CDR3 sequences; about 6.1% of them occurred a single time. The ten most abundant clones make up approximately 2.1% of the sample. The sequenced sample was PBMCs or a T cell subset sorted from them (not recorded which). The receptors were gathered from an adult woman who had mild COVID-19 (a few samples of this study predate the infection). The sample titles of this study are shuffled in the database, so cell type and time point are left out; the donor was told from shared clones.

The rearrangement uses TRBV3-1 and TRBJ2-3; 15 bases agree with TRBD2. The germline V gene encodes CDR1 LGHDT and CDR2 YNNKEL (reference sequence). CDR3 length equals 16 residues. V trimming: 5 bases; J trimming: 3 bases; junction bases outside the gene matches: 3. In DNA form, the CDR3 reads TGTGCCAGCAGCGAGGGACTAGCGGGAGGTACAGATACGCAGTATTTT. Protein sequence: CASSEGLAGGTDTQYF.

This clonotype was detected ten times or more. The CDR3 nucleotides are TGTGCCAGCAGTGGACAGGGCGGACAGGGGACCTACGAGCAGTACTTC. This sequence encodes CASSGQGGQGTYEQYF. The chain carries TRBV2 and TRBJ2-7, with 9 bases that match TRBD1. There are 16 residues in the CDR3. The junction had 9 bases not matched to a gene; V was cut back by 4 bases and J by 2 bases. The germline gives CDR1 SNHLY, CDR2 FYNNEI.

This clonotype was recorded a few times. The rearrangement links TRBV6-5 to TRBJ1-1; D is possibly TRBD1 (6 bases). Trimming removed 3 bases at V and 1 base at J, with 18 bases between. CDR1 is MNHEY, CDR2 SVGAGI, per germline. The CDR3 length is 17 residues. The CDR3 protein is CASSYQRPPGANTEAFF. The CDR3, as DNA: TGTGCCAGCAGTTATCAGAGGCCACCAGGGGCGAACACTGAAGCTTTCTTT.